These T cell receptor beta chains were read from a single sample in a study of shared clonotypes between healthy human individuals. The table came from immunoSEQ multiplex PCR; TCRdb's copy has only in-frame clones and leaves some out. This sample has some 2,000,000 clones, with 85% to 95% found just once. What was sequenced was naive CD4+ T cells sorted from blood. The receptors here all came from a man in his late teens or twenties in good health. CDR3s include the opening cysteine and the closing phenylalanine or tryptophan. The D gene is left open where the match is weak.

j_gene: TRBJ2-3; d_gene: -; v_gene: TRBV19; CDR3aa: CASSIAGGHTDTQYF; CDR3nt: TGTGCCAGTAGTATAGCCGGGGGTCACACAGATACGCAGTATTTT
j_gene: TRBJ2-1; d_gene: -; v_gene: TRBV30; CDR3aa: CAWSFIRRSSYNEQFF; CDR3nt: TGTGCCTGGAGTTTCATCAGGAGAAGCTCCTACAATGAGCAGTTCTTC
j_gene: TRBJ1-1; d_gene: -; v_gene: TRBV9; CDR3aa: CASSPRLRTEAFF; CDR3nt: TGTGCCAGCAGCCCCCGGTTGCGAACTGAAGCTTTCTTT
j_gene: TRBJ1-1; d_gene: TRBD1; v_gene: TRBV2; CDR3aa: CASSEAAGGTTEAFF; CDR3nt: TGTGCCAGCAGTGAAGCGGCAGGGGGTACCACTGAAGCTTTCTTT
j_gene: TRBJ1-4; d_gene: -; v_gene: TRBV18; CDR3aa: CASSPSVDGEKLFF; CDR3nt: TGTGCCAGCTCGCCCTCAGTCGACGGTGAAAAACTGTTTTTT
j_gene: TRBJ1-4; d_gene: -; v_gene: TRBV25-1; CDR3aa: CASRADPNEKLFF; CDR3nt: TGTGCCAGCAGAGCAGACCCCAATGAAAAACTGTTTTTT
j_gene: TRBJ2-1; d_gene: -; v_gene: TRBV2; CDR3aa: CASGTEQFF; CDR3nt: TGTGCCAGCGGAACGGAGCAGTTCTTC
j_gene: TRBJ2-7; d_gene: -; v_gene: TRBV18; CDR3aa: CASSPPAGGEQYF; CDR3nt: TGTGCCAGCTCACCACCGGCCGGTGGCGAGCAGTACTTC
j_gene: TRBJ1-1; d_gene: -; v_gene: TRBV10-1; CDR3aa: CASSFGRGNTEAFF; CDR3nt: TGCGCCAGCAGTTTTGGCAGGGGCAACACTGAAGCTTTCTTT
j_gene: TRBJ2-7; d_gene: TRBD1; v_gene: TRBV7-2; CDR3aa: CASSPRSDRVYEQYF; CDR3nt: TGTGCCAGCAGCCCAAGATCGGACAGGGTCTACGAGCAGTACTTC
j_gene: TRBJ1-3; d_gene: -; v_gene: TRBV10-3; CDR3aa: CAISGGLLSGNTIYF; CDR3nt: TGTGCCATCAGTGGGGGACTGCTCTCTGGAAACACCATATATTTT